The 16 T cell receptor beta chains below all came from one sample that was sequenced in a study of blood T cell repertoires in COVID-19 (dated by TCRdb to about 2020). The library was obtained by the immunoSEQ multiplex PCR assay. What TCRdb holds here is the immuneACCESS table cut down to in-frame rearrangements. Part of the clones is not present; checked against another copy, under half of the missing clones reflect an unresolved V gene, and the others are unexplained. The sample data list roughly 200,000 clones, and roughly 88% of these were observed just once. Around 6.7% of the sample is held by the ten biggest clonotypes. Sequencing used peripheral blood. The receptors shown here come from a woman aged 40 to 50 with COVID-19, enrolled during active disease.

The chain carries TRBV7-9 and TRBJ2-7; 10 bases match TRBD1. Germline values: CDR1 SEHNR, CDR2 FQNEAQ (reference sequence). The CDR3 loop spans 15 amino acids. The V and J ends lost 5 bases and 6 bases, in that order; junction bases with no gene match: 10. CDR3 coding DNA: TGTGCCAGCAGCCCCCGTCCCGGGACAGGGGTCGAGCAGTACTTC. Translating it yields CASSPRPGTGVEQYF. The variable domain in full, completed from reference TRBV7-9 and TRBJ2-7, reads DTGVSQNPRHKITKRGQNVTFRCDPISEHNRLYWYRQTLGQGPEFLTYFQNEAQLEKSRLLSDRFSAERPKGSFSTLEIQRTEQGDSAMYLCASSPRPGTGVEQYFGPGTRLTVT.

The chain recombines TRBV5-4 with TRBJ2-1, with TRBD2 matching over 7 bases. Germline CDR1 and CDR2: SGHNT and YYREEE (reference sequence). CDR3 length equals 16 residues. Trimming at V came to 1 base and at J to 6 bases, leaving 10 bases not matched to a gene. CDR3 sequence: CASSLPRIAGTNEQFF. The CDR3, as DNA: TGTGCCAGCAGCTTGCCCCGGATAGCGGGTACCAATGAGCAGTTCTTC.

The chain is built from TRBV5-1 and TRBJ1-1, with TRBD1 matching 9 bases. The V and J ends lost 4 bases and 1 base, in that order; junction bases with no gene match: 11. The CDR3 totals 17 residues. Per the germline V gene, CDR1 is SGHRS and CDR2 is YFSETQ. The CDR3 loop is CASSMGGQGLRNTEAFF. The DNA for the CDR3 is TGCGCCAGCAGCATGGGGGGACAGGGTTTGAGGAACACTGAAGCTTTCTTT.

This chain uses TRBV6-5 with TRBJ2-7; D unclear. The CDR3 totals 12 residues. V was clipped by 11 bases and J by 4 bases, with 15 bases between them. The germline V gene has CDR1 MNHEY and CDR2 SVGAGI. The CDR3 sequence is CACRDSLYEQYF. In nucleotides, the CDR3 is TGTGCCTGCCGAGACTCTTTGTACGAGCAGTACTTC.

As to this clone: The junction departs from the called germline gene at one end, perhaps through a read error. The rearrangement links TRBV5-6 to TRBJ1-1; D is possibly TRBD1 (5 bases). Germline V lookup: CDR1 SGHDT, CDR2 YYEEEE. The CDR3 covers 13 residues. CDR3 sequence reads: CASSLGAGTGAFF. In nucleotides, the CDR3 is TGTGCCAGCAGCTTGGGGGCGGGGACTGGAGCTTTCTTT.

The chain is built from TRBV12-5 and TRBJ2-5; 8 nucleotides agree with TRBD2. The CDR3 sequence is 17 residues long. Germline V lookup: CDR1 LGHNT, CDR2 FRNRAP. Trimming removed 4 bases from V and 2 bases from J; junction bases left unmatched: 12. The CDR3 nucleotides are TGTGCTAGTGGTTCGGGTGTCTCGCGGGAGGAACAAGAGACCCAGTACTTC. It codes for CASGSGVSREEQETQYF.

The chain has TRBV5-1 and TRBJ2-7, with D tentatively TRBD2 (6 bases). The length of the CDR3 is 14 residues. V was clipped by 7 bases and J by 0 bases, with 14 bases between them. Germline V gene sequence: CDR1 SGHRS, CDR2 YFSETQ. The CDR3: CASAGNPSSYEQYF. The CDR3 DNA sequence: TGCGCCAGCGCGGGGAACCCTAGCTCCTACGAGCAGTACTTC.

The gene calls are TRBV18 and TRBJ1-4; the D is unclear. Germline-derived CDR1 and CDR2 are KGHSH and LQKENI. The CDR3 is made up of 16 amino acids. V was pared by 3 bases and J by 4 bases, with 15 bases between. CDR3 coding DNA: TGTGCCAGCTCACCGCGAACGGGGTCCCTTAATGAAAAACTGTTTTTT. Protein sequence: CASSPRTGSLNEKLFF.

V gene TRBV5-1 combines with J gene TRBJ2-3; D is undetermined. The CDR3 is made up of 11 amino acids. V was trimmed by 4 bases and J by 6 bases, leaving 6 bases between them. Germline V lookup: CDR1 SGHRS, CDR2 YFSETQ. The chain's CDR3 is CASSEEDTQYF. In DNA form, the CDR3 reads TGCGCCAGCAGCGAGGAGGATACGCAGTATTTT.

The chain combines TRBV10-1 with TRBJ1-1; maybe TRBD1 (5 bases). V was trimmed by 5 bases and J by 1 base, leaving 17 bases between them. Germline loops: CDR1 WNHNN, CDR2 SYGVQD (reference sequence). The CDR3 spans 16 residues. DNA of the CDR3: TGCGCCAGCAGTTTCGGTCGAAAGGGGTCGAACACTGAAGCTTTCTTT. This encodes CASSFGRKGSNTEAFF.

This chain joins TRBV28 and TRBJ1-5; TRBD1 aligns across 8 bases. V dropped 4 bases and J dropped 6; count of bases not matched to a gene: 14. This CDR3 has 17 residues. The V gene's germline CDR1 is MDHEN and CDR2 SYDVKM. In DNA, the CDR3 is TGTGCCAGCAGTTCTCGACAGGGGTTGATGGGGAGTCAGCCCCAGCATTTT. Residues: CASSSRQGLMGSQPQHF.

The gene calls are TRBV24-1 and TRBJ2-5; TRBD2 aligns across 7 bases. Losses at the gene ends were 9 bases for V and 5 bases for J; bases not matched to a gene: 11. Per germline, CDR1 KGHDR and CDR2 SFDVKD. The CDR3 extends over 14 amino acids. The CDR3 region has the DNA TGTGCCACCGGGCTCAGCGGGAACTTGGAGACCCAGTACTTC. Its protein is CATGLSGNLETQYF.

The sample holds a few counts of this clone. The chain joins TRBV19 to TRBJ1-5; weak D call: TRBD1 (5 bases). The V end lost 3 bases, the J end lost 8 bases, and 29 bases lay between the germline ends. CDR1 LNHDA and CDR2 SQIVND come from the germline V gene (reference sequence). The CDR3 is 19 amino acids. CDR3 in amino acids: CASSIFATQGTDKGKPQHF. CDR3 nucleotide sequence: TGTGCCAGTAGTATCTTCGCGACTCAGGGCACTGACAAAGGAAAGCCCCAGCATTTT.

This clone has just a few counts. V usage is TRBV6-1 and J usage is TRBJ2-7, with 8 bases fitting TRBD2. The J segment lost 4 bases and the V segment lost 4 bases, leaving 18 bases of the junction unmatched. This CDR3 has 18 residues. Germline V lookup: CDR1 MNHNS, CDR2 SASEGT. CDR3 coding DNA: TGTGCCAGCAGTGCCAGCCAACCCGGGACTAGTCTCTCTTACGAGCAGTACTTC. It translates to CASSASQPGTSLSYEQYF.

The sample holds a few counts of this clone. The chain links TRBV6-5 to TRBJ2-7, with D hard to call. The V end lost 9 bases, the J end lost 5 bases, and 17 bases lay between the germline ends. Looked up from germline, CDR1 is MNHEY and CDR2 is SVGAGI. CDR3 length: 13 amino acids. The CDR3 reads CASHRVESDEQYF. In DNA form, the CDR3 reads TGTGCCAGTCATCGGGTAGAGAGTGACGAGCAGTACTTC.

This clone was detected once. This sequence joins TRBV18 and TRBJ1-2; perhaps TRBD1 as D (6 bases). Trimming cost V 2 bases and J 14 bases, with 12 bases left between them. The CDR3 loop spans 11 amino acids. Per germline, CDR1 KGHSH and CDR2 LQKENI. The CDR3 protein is CASSPSGEGTF. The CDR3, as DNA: TGTGCCAGCTCACCATCAGGGGAAGGGACCTTC.